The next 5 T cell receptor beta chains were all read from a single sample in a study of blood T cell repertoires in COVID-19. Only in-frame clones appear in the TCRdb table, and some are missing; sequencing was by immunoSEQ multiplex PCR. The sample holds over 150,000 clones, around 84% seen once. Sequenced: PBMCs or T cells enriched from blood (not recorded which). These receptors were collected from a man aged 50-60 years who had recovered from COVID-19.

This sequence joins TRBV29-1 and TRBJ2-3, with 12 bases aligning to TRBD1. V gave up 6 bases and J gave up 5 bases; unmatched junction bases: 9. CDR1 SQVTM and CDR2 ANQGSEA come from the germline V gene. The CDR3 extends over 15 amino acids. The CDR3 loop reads CSVPRDRGQGDTQYF. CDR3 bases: TGCAGCGTCCCCCGGGACAGGGGGCAAGGAGATACGCAGTATTTT.

The CDR3 here is CASSPRVRGSLGEQFF. The CDR3 nucleotides read TGTGCCAGCTCACCACGTGTCAGGGGGTCTCTCGGTGAGCAGTTCTTC. The rearrangement uses TRBV18 and TRBJ2-1; 7 positions agree with TRBD1. CDR1 is KGHSH, CDR2 LQKENI, per germline. The CDR3 covers 16 residues. Losses at the gene ends were 1 base for V and 9 bases for J; bases not matched to a gene: 12.

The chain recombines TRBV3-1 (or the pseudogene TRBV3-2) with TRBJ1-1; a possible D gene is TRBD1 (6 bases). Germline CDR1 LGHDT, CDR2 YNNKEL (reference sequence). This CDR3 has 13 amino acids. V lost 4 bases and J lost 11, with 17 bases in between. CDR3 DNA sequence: TGTGCCAGCAGCCCGATACGGGGACATCGCGCTTTCTTT. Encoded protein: CASSPIRGHRAFF.

The DNA for the CDR3 is TGTGCCAGCAGACTAGCGGGGGGTGGAGAGACCCAGTACTTC. This sequence encodes CASRLAGGGETQYF. This chain joins TRBV27 and TRBJ2-5; TRBD2 matches at 12 bases. Trimming at V came to 6 bases and at J to 4 bases, leaving 3 bases not matched to a gene. The CDR3 loop spans 14 amino acids. Germline values: CDR1 MNHEY, CDR2 SMNVEV (reference sequence).

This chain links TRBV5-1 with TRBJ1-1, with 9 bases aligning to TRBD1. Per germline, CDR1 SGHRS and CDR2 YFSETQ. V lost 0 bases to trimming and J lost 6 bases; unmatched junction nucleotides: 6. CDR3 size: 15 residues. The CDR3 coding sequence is TGCGCCAGCAGCTTGGGTGGGACAGGGAGACCTGAAGCTTTCTTT. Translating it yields CASSLGGTGRPEAFF.